This T cell receptor beta chain stems from a study of regulatory T cells in long-lasting Graves disease. Library construction for TCR beta used iRepertoire HTBI primers and Arm-PCR of CDR3 regions. TCRdb fed the multiplex PCR reads into MiXCR, producing one record per CDR3 protein. The sample carries around 420,000 distinct CDR3 sequences, around 16% recorded once. This CDR3 is built from 20 residues. The junction had 12 bases not matched to a gene; V was cut back by 0 bases and J by 0 bases. Germline V gene data show CDR1 as PRHDT and CDR2 as FYEKMQ (reference sequence). The sample holds many counts of this clonotype. Time point meaning: newly diagnosed GD, antithyroid drugs for less than 3 months. After RNA was extracted from PBMCs, the TCR library was made from it. These data were also reused for a study on T cells in Graves' hyperthyroidism and ophthalmopathy.

The V gene is TRBV13, the J gene TRBJ2-5; 11 nucleotides match TRBD2. The input for sequencing was peripheral blood mononuclear cells (PBMCs), taken at new diagnosis, from a patient treated with antithyroid drugs. This receptor was obtained from a woman aged 35 to 49 with Graves disease. The chain's CDR3 is CASSLGRHSGRGPNQETQYF. CDR3 coding DNA: TGTGCCAGCAGCTTAGGCCGACATAGCGGGAGGGGTCCGAACCAAGAGACCCAGTACTTC.